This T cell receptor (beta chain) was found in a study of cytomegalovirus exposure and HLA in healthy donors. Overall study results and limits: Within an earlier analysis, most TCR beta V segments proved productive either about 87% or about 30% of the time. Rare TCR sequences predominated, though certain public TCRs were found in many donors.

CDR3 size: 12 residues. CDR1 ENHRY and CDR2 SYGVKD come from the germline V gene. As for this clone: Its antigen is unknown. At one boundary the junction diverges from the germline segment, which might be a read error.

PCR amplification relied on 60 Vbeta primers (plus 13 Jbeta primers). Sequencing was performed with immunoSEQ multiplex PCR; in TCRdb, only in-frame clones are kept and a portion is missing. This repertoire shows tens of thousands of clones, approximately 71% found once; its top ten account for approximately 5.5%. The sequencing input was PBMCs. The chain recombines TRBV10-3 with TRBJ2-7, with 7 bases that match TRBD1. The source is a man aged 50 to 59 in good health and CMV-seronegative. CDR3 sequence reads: CAIMPLGQAPLF. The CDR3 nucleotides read TGTGCCATCATGCCCTTAGGACAGGCCCCTCTCTTC.